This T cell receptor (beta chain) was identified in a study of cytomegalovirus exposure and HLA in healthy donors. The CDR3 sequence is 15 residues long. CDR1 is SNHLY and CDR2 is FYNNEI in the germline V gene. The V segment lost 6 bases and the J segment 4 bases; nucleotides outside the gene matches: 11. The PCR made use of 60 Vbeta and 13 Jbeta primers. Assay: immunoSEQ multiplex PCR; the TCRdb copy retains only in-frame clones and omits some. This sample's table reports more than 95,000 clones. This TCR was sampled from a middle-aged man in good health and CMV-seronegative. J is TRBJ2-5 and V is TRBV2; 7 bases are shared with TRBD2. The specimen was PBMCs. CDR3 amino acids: CASSLSGGWRETQYF. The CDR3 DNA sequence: TGTGCCAGCAGCCTCTCGGGGGGTTGGAGAGAGACCCAGTACTTC. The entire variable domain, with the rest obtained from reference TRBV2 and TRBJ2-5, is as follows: EPEVTQTPSHQVTQMGQEVILRCVPISNHLYFYWYRQILGQKVEFLVSFYNNEISEKSEIFDDQFSVERPDGSNFTLKIRSTKLEDSAMYFCASSLSGGWRETQYFGPGTRLLVL.